These T cell receptor beta chains were read from a single sample in a study of control samples from healthy donors and cancer patients. Some clones are missing from TCRdb's copy, which holds only in-frame ones; the method was immunoSEQ multiplex PCR. Among about 120,000 clones listed, roughly 93% were seen once. Sequencing was done on a sample of blood. These receptors originate from a man aged 25 to 40 in good health. Each CDR3 is given with its conserved first and last residue. The order of the fields is V gene, clone size, J gene, D gene, CDR3 protein, CDR3 DNA. D genes are given only for firm matches. A row's size may be missing; if present it is once, few, many or a size class.

v_gene: TRBV4-1; abundance: NA; j_gene: TRBJ1-1; d_gene: TRBD1; CDR3aa: CASRSGRGLRNTEAFF; CDR3nt: TGCGCCAGCCGATCGGGCAGGGGGCTGCGGAACACTGAAGCTTTCTTT
v_gene: TRBV30; abundance: NA; j_gene: TRBJ2-1; d_gene: TRBD1; CDR3aa: CAWSPDRGQFF; CDR3nt: TGTGCCTGGAGTCCCGACAGGGGGCAGTTCTTC
v_gene: TRBV19; abundance: NA; j_gene: TRBJ2-6; d_gene: TRBD1; CDR3aa: CASSKGQPHSGANVLTF; CDR3nt: TGTGCCAGTAGTAAGGGACAGCCCCACTCTGGGGCCAACGTCCTGACTTTC
v_gene: TRBV5-1; abundance: NA; j_gene: TRBJ1-3; d_gene: NA; CDR3aa: CASSRGPGNTIYF; CDR3nt: TGCGCCAGTTCAAGAGGGCCTGGAAACACCATATATTTT
v_gene: TRBV11-3; abundance: NA; j_gene: TRBJ2-4; d_gene: NA; CDR3aa: CASSVRTENIQYF; CDR3nt: TGTGCCAGCAGCGTAAGGACAGAAAACATTCAGTACTTC
v_gene: TRBV10-1; abundance: NA; j_gene: TRBJ2-3; d_gene: NA; CDR3aa: CASSDAWTDTQYF; CDR3nt: TGCGCCAGCAGTGATGCATGGACAGATACGCAGTATTTT
v_gene: TRBV5-4; abundance: NA; j_gene: TRBJ1-1; d_gene: NA; CDR3aa: CASSLYREGAFF; CDR3nt: TGTGCCAGCAGCTTATACAGGGAAGGAGCTTTCTTT
v_gene: TRBV9; abundance: NA; j_gene: TRBJ1-1; d_gene: NA; CDR3aa: CASSALPRAFF; CDR3nt: TGTGCCAGCAGCGCGCTCCCGCGGGCTTTCTTT
v_gene: TRBV4-1; abundance: NA; j_gene: TRBJ1-5; d_gene: NA; CDR3aa: CASSHISNQPQHF; CDR3nt: TGCGCCAGCAGCCACATTAGCAATCAGCCCCAGCATTTT
v_gene: TRBV5-1; abundance: NA; j_gene: TRBJ1-2; d_gene: NA; CDR3aa: CASSLSREVYGYTF; CDR3nt: TGCGCCAGCAGCTTGTCAAGAGAAGTCTATGGCTACACCTTC
v_gene: TRBV10-1; abundance: NA; j_gene: TRBJ2-3; d_gene: NA; CDR3aa: CASSPGRTDTQYF; CDR3nt: TGCGCCAGCAGTCCAGGGAGGACAGATACGCAGTATTTT
v_gene: TRBV21-1; abundance: NA; j_gene: TRBJ2-5; d_gene: NA; CDR3aa: CASSKGVGLQGRSSRETQYF; CDR3nt: TGTGCCAGCAGCAAAGGTGTGGGCCTGCAGGGCAGGTCCAGTCGGGAGACCCAGTACTTC
v_gene: TRBV14; abundance: NA; j_gene: TRBJ1-2; d_gene: NA; CDR3aa: CASSQNGYTF; CDR3nt: TGTGCCAGCAGCCAAAACGGCTACACCTTC
v_gene: TRBV2; abundance: once; j_gene: TRBJ1-3; d_gene: NA; CDR3aa: CASSGRAGNTIYF; CDR3nt: TGTGCCAGCAGTGGCCGAGCCGGAAACACCATATATTTT
v_gene: TRBV11-2; abundance: NA; j_gene: TRBJ2-5; d_gene: NA; CDR3aa: CASSSRTVPETQYF; CDR3nt: TGTGCCAGCAGCTCAAGGACAGTTCCGGAGACCCAGTACTTC
v_gene: TRBV19; abundance: NA; j_gene: TRBJ1-5; d_gene: NA; CDR3aa: CASSMKRHPGRQPQHF; CDR3nt: TGTGCCAGTAGTATGAAGCGACACCCGGGGAGACAGCCCCAGCATTTT
v_gene: TRBV9; abundance: few; j_gene: TRBJ1-3; d_gene: NA; CDR3aa: CASSAADLSSGNTIYF; CDR3nt: TGTGCCAGCAGCGCCGCCGACCTGAGCTCTGGAAACACCATATATTTT
v_gene: TRBV6-4; abundance: NA; j_gene: TRBJ2-7; d_gene: TRBD2; CDR3aa: CASSPGGGSSYEQYF; CDR3nt: TGTGCCAGCAGCCCCGGGGGGGGGAGCTCCTACGAGCAGTACTTC
v_gene: TRBV5-1; abundance: once; j_gene: TRBJ2-7; d_gene: NA; CDR3aa: CASSLANFPGLTSSYEQYF; CDR3nt: TGCGCCAGCAGCTTGGCCAACTTTCCCGGACTGACCTCCTCCTACGAGCAGTACTTC
v_gene: TRBV5-6; abundance: NA; j_gene: TRBJ2-6; d_gene: NA; CDR3aa: CASSLGGPGANVLTF; CDR3nt: TGTGCCAGCAGCTTGGGGGGACCTGGGGCCAACGTCCTGACTTTC
v_gene: TRBV13; abundance: once; j_gene: TRBJ2-7; d_gene: NA; CDR3aa: CASSLGQGPSYEQYF; CDR3nt: TGTGCCAGCAGCTTAGGGCAGGGACCCTCCTACGAGCAGTACTTC
v_gene: TRBV18; abundance: NA; j_gene: TRBJ2-1; d_gene: NA; CDR3aa: CASSPKIRYVQHEQFF; CDR3nt: TGTGCCAGCTCACCAAAGATTCGGTATGTACAACATGAGCAGTTCTTC
v_gene: TRBV30; abundance: NA; j_gene: TRBJ1-2; d_gene: NA; CDR3aa: CAWSIGFDYGYTF; CDR3nt: TGTGCCTGGAGTATAGGGTTTGACTATGGCTACACCTTC
v_gene: TRBV5-1; abundance: once; j_gene: TRBJ2-3; d_gene: NA; CDR3aa: CASGWPGKNTQYF; CDR3nt: TGCGCCAGCGGATGGCCAGGGAAAAATACGCAGTATTTT
v_gene: TRBV18; abundance: NA; j_gene: TRBJ1-1; d_gene: NA; CDR3aa: CASSLGTENTEAFF; CDR3nt: TGTGCCAGCTCACTCGGGACTGAGAACACTGAAGCTTTCTTT